A single sample is the source of the 22 T cell receptor beta chains below, sequenced in a study of response to subunit inactivated influenza vaccine. In TCRdb, the RT-PCR reads were re-called with MiXCR into one record per CDR3 protein. The sample lists under 750,000 distinct CDR3 sequences; roughly 10% were seen once. Sequences were derived from PBMCs from blood, sampled on the day of vaccination. These receptors came from a man aged 45-65 years who received an inactivated influenza vaccine.

This clonotype was picked up a small number of times. The V gene is TRBV5-1, the J gene TRBJ2-7; TRBD2 might be the D (6 bases). The V gene lost 3 bases and the J gene lost 4 bases, with 14 bases spanning the gap. The CDR3 is made up of 14 amino acids. The germline gives CDR1 SGHRS, CDR2 YFSETQ. The CDR3 nucleotides are TGCGCCAGCAGCTCAAGCGGGTCGGGGTACGAGCAGTACTTC. As protein: CASSSSGSGYEQYF.

This clonotype has a count of ten or more. The chain couples TRBV12-3 or TRBV12-4 to TRBJ2-2; D is undetermined. The CDR3 runs to 11 residues. V lost 6 bases, J lost 5 bases, and 4 bases lay in between. This chain's CDR3 is CASRATGELFF. The DNA of the CDR3 is TGTGCCAGCAGGGCTACCGGGGAGCTGTTTTTT.

The chain has TRBV5-5 and TRBJ2-7; the match to TRBD1 covers 7 bases. Germline values: CDR1 SGHKS, CDR2 YYEKEE (reference sequence). This CDR3 has 16 amino acids. The junction had 7 bases not matched to a gene; V was cut back by 1 base and J by 0 bases. CDR3 residues: CASSLRGTATSYEQYF. The DNA of the CDR3 is TGTGCCAGCAGCTTGCGAGGGACAGCAACCTCCTACGAGCAGTACTTC.

In its sample, this clonotype was seen a few times. This chain connects TRBV10-3 to TRBJ1-1; no reliable D call. Germline CDR1 is ENHRY and CDR2 is SYGVKD. V was pared by 3 bases and J by 1 base, with 9 bases between. The CDR3 contains 14 residues. The CDR3 DNA sequence: TGTGCCATCAGTGATCACACCGGGAACACTGAAGCTTTCTTT. It translates to CAISDHTGNTEAFF.

The count of this clonotype is one. A read error may be the cause here, since a much bigger clone is one base away. The V gene is TRBV12-3 or TRBV12-4, the J gene TRBJ1-5, with D perhaps TRBD1 (6 bases). This CDR3 is built from 15 residues. V was clipped by 8 bases and J by 3 bases, with 17 bases between them. For the CDR3, the DNA is TGTGCCAGCGGGGCGGGGGCAGGTCTCAATCAGCCCCAGCATTTT. Protein: CASGAGAGLNQPQHF.

This clonotype was seen only a few times. This rearrangement joins TRBV28 to TRBJ2-7; TRBD2 agrees at 16 bases. Germline trimming cut 5 bases from V and 5 bases from J; bases unmatched to any gene: 6. Per germline, CDR1 MDHEN and CDR2 SYDVKM. The CDR3 has 16 amino acids. As DNA, the CDR3 is TGTGCCAGCAGTCAGGGGACTAGCGGGAGGGGTAACGAGCAGTACTTC. It encodes CASSQGTSGRGNEQYF.

In its sample, this clonotype was seen many times. The genes are TRBV7-9 and TRBJ2-5; D might be TRBD1 (6 bases). The CDR3 length is 15 residues. The germline gives CDR1 SEHNR, CDR2 FQNEAQ (reference sequence). Trimming stripped 1 base from V and 2 bases from J, with 11 bases between. The CDR3 here is CASSLDGQSQETQYF. The CDR3 region has the DNA TGTGCCAGCAGCTTAGACGGACAGTCACAAGAGACCCAGTACTTC.

The V call is TRBV20-1, the J call TRBJ2-7; no reliable D call. CDR1 is DFQATT, CDR2 SNEGSKA, per germline (reference sequence). V was pared by 2 bases and J by 3 bases, with 11 bases between. The CDR3 is made up of 13 amino acids. CDR3 region: CSARQASSYEQYF. CDR3 DNA sequence: TGCAGTGCTAGACAGGCTTCCAGCTACGAGCAGTACTTC.

This rearrangement joins TRBV4-2 to TRBJ1-2; D unresolved. The CDR3 contains 16 residues. Trimming cost V 0 bases and J 2 bases, with 13 bases left between them. Germline V gene sequence: CDR1 LGHNA, CDR2 YNFKEQ. CDR3 DNA sequence: TGTGCCAGCAGCCAAGATGCGGCGGTTAACAACTATGGCTACACCTTC. Translating gives CASSQDAAVNNYGYTF.

V is TRBV11-1 and J is TRBJ2-7, with 12 bases aligning to TRBD2. Germline trimming cut 0 bases from V and 1 base from J; bases unmatched to any gene: 22. The germline V gene has CDR1 SGHAT and CDR2 FQDESV (reference sequence). The CDR3 runs to 23 residues. The CDR3 bases are TGTGCCAGCAGCTTAGCCCCGGGACACGGGTCCGAGACTAGCGGGAGAGGGTCCTACGAGCAGTACTTC. It codes for CASSLAPGHGSETSGRGSYEQYF.

The chain employs TRBV7-9 and TRBJ2-3; perhaps TRBD2 as D (5 bases). Germline V gene lookup returns CDR1 SEHNR and CDR2 FQNEAQ (reference sequence). Trimming stripped 6 bases from V and 8 bases from J, with 12 bases between. The CDR3 length is 12 residues. The CDR3 bases are TGTGCCAGCAGTCTTGACTATGGTACGCAGTATTTT. It is translated as CASSLDYGTQYF.

V is TRBV20-1 and J is TRBJ1-1; D possibly corresponds to TRBD1 (5 bases). From germline, CDR1 is DFQATT and CDR2 SNEGSKA (reference sequence). CDR3 size: 17 residues. The V end was cut by 0 bases, the J end by 4 bases, with 21 bases between. The DNA of the CDR3 is TGCAGTGCTAGAGATCCCGGAGGCTTGGGGGTAAGCACTGAAGCTTTCTTT. It translates to CSARDPGGLGVSTEAFF.

In this sample, this clonotype turned up many times. V gene TRBV11-1 combines with J gene TRBJ2-4; 9 nucleotides line up with TRBD2. V shed 3 bases, J shed 1 base, and the junction held 16 bases outside the gene matches. The CDR3 runs 20 residues. The V gene's germline CDR1 is SGHAT and CDR2 FQDESV (reference sequence). The CDR3 sequence is CASSFPDLPLAGFAKNIQYF. The CDR3 nucleotides are TGTGCCAGCAGCTTCCCAGACCTACCACTAGCGGGTTTCGCCAAAAACATTCAGTACTTC.

This clonotype was detected only a few times. The CDR3 DNA reads as TGTGCCAGCAGCCCCGAATTGGGTGAAGCTTTCTTT. Protein product: CASSPELGEAFF. The chain uses TRBV7-9 and TRBJ1-1; D gene unclear. The CDR3 length is 12 residues. Trimming stripped 5 bases from V and 7 bases from J, with 11 bases between. Germline values: CDR1 SEHNR, CDR2 FQNEAQ (reference sequence).

This clonotype turned up a few times. The CDR3 sequence is CASSLGTGADEQYF. The CDR3 bases are TGTGCCAGCAGCCTCGGGACAGGGGCCGACGAGCAGTACTTC. The chain combines TRBV14 with TRBJ2-7; 10 bases align to TRBD1. Unmatched junction bases numbered 5, after V lost 4 bases and J lost 5 bases. The CDR3 length is 14 residues. The germline V gene encodes CDR1 SGHDN and CDR2 FVKESK.

This clonotype was observed at least ten times. V usage is TRBV7-2 and J usage is TRBJ2-7; D gene ambiguous. This CDR3 has 14 amino acids. Trimming shortened V by 1 base and J by 4 bases, and 11 bases separated the two germline ends. Germline lookup yields CDR1 SGHTA and CDR2 FQGNSA. In nucleotides, the CDR3 is TGTGCCAGCAGCTTAGAGGCTGGGCAGTACGAGCAGTACTTC. Amino acids: CASSLEAGQYEQYF.

The table lists this clonotype with a few counts. This rearrangement joins TRBV19 to TRBJ1-1; D unclear. V lost 1 base and J 6 bases, leaving 3 bases between the germline ends. CDR3 size: 11 residues. Per the germline V gene, CDR1 is LNHDA and CDR2 is SQIVND (reference sequence). The CDR3 sequence is CASSIGAEAFF. The CDR3 DNA reads TGTGCCAGTAGTATAGGGGCTGAAGCTTTCTTT.

The chain links TRBV5-1 to TRBJ2-3; no reliable D call. The length of the CDR3 is 15 residues. Germline lookup yields CDR1 SGHRS and CDR2 YFSETQ. V lost 7 bases and J lost 0, with 15 bases in between. The CDR3 sequence is CASCEGLVSTDTQYF. The CDR3 nucleotides read TGCGCCAGCTGCGAAGGTTTGGTCAGCACAGATACGCAGTATTTT.

This chain joins TRBV5-1 and TRBJ2-3; 9 nucleotides agree with TRBD2. J was trimmed by 2 bases and V by 1 base; bases with no gene match: 5. The CDR3 is 16 residues long. CDR1 and CDR2 from the germline V gene are SGHRS and YFSETQ. The CDR3 protein is CASSLIASGDTDTQYF. In DNA form, the CDR3 reads TGCGCCAGCAGCTTGATCGCTAGCGGGGACACAGATACGCAGTATTTT.

This clonotype was counted many times. The chain recombines TRBV7-9 with TRBJ2-5; 9 bases map to TRBD1. The CDR3 runs to 16 residues. V lost 3 bases, J lost 5 bases, and 10 bases stayed unmatched. Germline assignment: CDR1 SEHNR and CDR2 FQNEAQ (reference sequence). DNA of the CDR3: TGTGCCAGCAGCTTCGGACAGGGGTTGAATCGGGAGACCCAGTACTTC. As protein: CASSFGQGLNRETQYF.

This clonotype appeared a few times. The J gene is TRBJ2-2, the V gene TRBV5-6; D is possibly TRBD2 (6 bases). The length of the CDR3 is 17 residues. V was trimmed by 7 bases and J by 1 base, leaving 20 bases between them. In germline, CDR1 is SGHDT, CDR2 YYEEEE. CDR3 in DNA: TGTGCCAGCGGACCAACTACCAACGGGGGGAACACCGGGGAGCTGTTTTTT. Translation gives CASGPTTNGGNTGELFF.

The rearrangement uses TRBV6-1 and TRBJ1-2; D might be TRBD1 (5 bases). The CDR3 spans 14 residues. Trimming removed 8 bases from V and 2 bases from J, with 15 bases in between. CDR1 is MNHNS, CDR2 SASEGT, per germline. CDR3 DNA sequence: TGTGCCAGCGGGGGAATGGGCAGAAACTATGGCTACACCTTC. Translation: CASGGMGRNYGYTF.